The rows below give T cell receptor beta chains drawn from one sample of a study of cytomegalovirus exposure and HLA in healthy donors. The assay was immunoSEQ multiplex PCR, and TCRdb's table has in-frame clones only and misses some. The sample contains approximately 110,000 clones, roughly 70% of which appear only once. Material for sequencing was PBMCs. These receptors were taken from a man in his thirties or forties in good health and CMV-seropositive. The CDR3 runs from the conserved cysteine through the conserved F or W. The D gene is left open where the match is weak. Clone sizes are given selectively: once, few, many, or a class where the clone is expanded.

NA | TRBJ1-6 | TRBD1 | TRBV10-3 | CAISGTPGGQHNSPLHF | TGTGCCATCAGTGGGACCCCCGGGGGACAGCACAATTCACCCCTCCACTTT
NA | TRBJ1-5 | NA | TRBV6-5 | CASSSRGGNQPQHF | TGTGCCAGCAGTAGCAGGGGAGGCAATCAGCCCCAGCATTTT
NA | TRBJ1-1 | NA | TRBV7-8 | CASSLRGRGEMNTEAFF | TGTGCCAGCAGCTTAAGGGGCAGGGGCGAAATGAACACTGAAGCTTTCTTT
NA | TRBJ2-6 | TRBD1 | TRBV2 | CASSLIRTGAGANVLTF | TGTGCCAGCAGTTTAATTCGAACAGGGGCTGGGGCCAACGTCCTGACTTTC
NA | TRBJ1-5 | TRBD1 | TRBV19 | CASRGQTSNQPQHF | TGTGCCAGTAGGGGACAGACTAGCAATCAGCCCCAGCATTTT
NA | TRBJ1-5 | NA | TRBV10-2 | CASSEYPGQNRIGRRQPQHF | TGCGCCAGCAGTGAGTATCCCGGACAGAATCGGATCGGGCGCCGTCAGCCCCAGCATTTT
NA | TRBJ1-5 | NA | TRBV7-9 | CASSLKGPGQPQHF | TGTGCCAGCAGCTTAAAAGGCCCGGGACAGCCCCAGCATTTT
NA | TRBJ2-3 | TRBD1 | TRBV11-1 | CASSFGRQGTDTQYF | TGTGCCAGCAGTTTCGGCCGACAGGGTACAGATACGCAGTATTTT
once | TRBJ2-4 | TRBD1 | TRBV7-9 | CASSETLGQGIAKNIQYF | TGTGCCAGCAGCGAGACCCTGGGACAGGGGATAGCCAAAAACATTCAGTACTTC
NA | TRBJ1-5 | TRBD1 | TRBV19 | CASRSGTGSRNQPQHF | TGTGCCAGTAGGTCCGGGACAGGGTCGCGCAATCAGCCCCAGCATTTT
NA | TRBJ1-2 | TRBD1 | TRBV5-8 | CASSRGQGLYGYTF | TGTGCCAGCAGTCGGGGACAGGGATTATATGGCTACACCTTC
NA | TRBJ2-1 | NA | TRBV10-1 | CASRDTSSHEQFF | TGCGCCAGCCGGGACACAAGTAGCCATGAGCAGTTCTTC
NA | TRBJ2-7 | NA | TRBV7-9 | CASSARRSYEQYF | TGTGCCAGCAGCGCCCGCCGGTCCTACGAGCAGTACTTC
NA | TRBJ2-5 | NA | TRBV5-1 | CASSLSREETQYF | TGCGCCAGCAGCTTAAGCCGAGAAGAGACCCAGTACTTC
NA | TRBJ2-5 | TRBD2 | TRBV2 | CASSSGTSLPETQYF | TGTGCCAGCAGCTCCGGGACTAGCCTCCCGGAGACCCAGTACTTC
few | TRBJ2-1 | NA | TRBV6-6 | CASRPGSYNEQFF | TGTGCCAGCCGCCCAGGGTCCTACAATGAGCAGTTCTTC
NA | TRBJ2-3 | TRBD2 | TRBV5-1 | CASSLGPSGGTDTQYF | TGCGCCAGCAGCTTGGGCCCGAGCGGGGGCACAGATACGCAGTATTTT
NA | TRBJ1-2 | NA | TRBV9 | CASSVGPGQQNYGYTF | TGTGCCAGCAGCGTAGGACCCGGACAGCAAAACTATGGCTACACCTTC
NA | TRBJ1-2 | NA | TRBV4-1 | CASSQVAGTPYGYTF | TGCGCCAGCAGCCAAGTCGCCGGGACACCCTATGGCTACACCTTC
NA | TRBJ1-2 | NA | TRBV6-5 | CASSLHRDSYTF | TGTGCCAGCAGTCTCCACAGGGACAGCTACACCTTC
few | TRBJ1-1 | NA | TRBV7-9 | CASNPTDRLYEAFF | TGTGCCAGCAACCCGACAGACCGGCTTTATGAAGCTTTCTTT
few | TRBJ1-1 | NA | TRBV4-2 | CASSQDRLENTEAFF | TGTGCCAGCAGCCAAGATAGGCTAGAGAACACTGAAGCTTTCTTT
NA | TRBJ2-3 | NA | TRBV6-1 | CASSGRDLPDTQYF | TGTGCCAGCAGTGGCCGGGACTTACCAGATACGCAGTATTTT
NA | TRBJ1-3 | TRBD1 | TRBV4-3 | CASGQGASSSGNTIYF | TGCGCCTCAGGACAGGGGGCCTCCAGCTCTGGAAACACCATATATTTT
once | TRBJ2-5 | TRBD1 | TRBV5-1 | CASSLWTGPKKLLQETQYF | TGCGCCAGCAGCCTGTGGACAGGACCCAAAAAGCTACTCCAAGAGACCCAGTACTTC
few | TRBJ1-5 | NA | TRBV28 | CASSLTGTQPQHF | TGTGCCAGCAGTCTCACAGGGACTCAGCCCCAGCATTTT
NA | TRBJ1-3 | NA | TRBV18 | CASSPWSGADSGNTIYF | TGTGCCAGCTCACCATGGAGTGGAGCGGACTCTGGAAACACCATATATTTT
NA | TRBJ2-1 | TRBD2 | TRBV4-3 | CASSQTSGGDFSSYNEQFF | TGCGCCAGCAGCCAAACTAGCGGAGGGGATTTCAGCTCCTACAATGAGCAGTTCTTC
NA | TRBJ2-2 | TRBD1 | TRBV5-6 | CASSLSGTGVGELFF | TGTGCCAGCAGCTTGTCCGGGACAGGTGTCGGGGAGCTGTTTTTT
NA | TRBJ2-3 | TRBD1 | TRBV28 | CASETGGDISLNTDTQYF | TGTGCCAGCGAAACAGGGGGTGATATTTCACTAAACACAGATACGCAGTATTTT
few | TRBJ1-2 | TRBD1 | TRBV10-3 | CAVGGGTGSDYGYTF | TGTGCCGTCGGAGGCGGGACAGGCTCCGACTATGGCTACACCTTC
NA | TRBJ1-1 | NA | TRBV27 | CASSLRAGRTEAFF | TGTGCTAGCAGTCTAAGGGCCGGGAGGACTGAAGCTTTCTTT
NA | TRBJ2-5 | TRBD2 | TRBV19 | CASSGQLAGGQETQYF | TGTGCCAGTAGTGGCCAACTAGCGGGAGGACAAGAGACCCAGTACTTC
NA | TRBJ1-2 | TRBD1 | TRBV7-2 | CASSLVGQGSYGYTF | TGTGCCAGCAGCTTAGTAGGACAGGGGAGCTATGGCTACACCTTC
NA | TRBJ1-5 | NA | TRBV7-2 | CASSPNSNQPQHF | TGTGCCAGCAGCCCCAATAGCAATCAGCCCCAGCATTTT
NA | TRBJ1-3 | NA | TRBV6-5 | CASSPQGSGNTIYF | TGTGCCAGCAGTCCCCAGGGCTCTGGAAACACCATATATTTT
NA | TRBJ2-3 | NA | TRBV7-8 | CASSSIPSSADTQYF | TGTGCCAGCAGCTCGATCCCGTCGAGTGCAGATACGCAGTATTTT
NA | TRBJ2-1 | NA | TRBV19 | CASSFYRGYNEQFF | TGTGCCAGTAGCTTCTACCGGGGTTACAATGAGCAGTTCTTC
NA | TRBJ2-7 | NA | TRBV5-1 | CASTSGLPYEQYF | TGCGCCAGCACCTCGGGACTTCCCTACGAGCAGTACTTC
NA | TRBJ2-1 | TRBD1 | TRBV18 | CASSPIGGPEDEQFF | TGTGCCAGCTCACCTATAGGGGGCCCGGAGGATGAGCAGTTCTTC
few | TRBJ1-1 | NA | TRBV21-1 | CASSTKLSRVNTEAFF | TGTGCCAGCAGCACTAAACTTTCCAGGGTGAACACTGAAGCTTTCTTT
NA | TRBJ1-3 | NA | TRBV5-6 | CASSLAGAGNTIYF | TGTGCCAGCAGCTTGGCGGGAGCTGGAAACACCATATATTTT
NA | TRBJ1-1 | NA | TRBV27 | CASSFGGDTEAFF | TGTGCCAGCAGTTTCGGGGGGGACACTGAAGCTTTCTTT
NA | TRBJ2-1 | TRBD2 | TRBV27 | CASSLWTSGNEQFF | TGTGCCAGCAGTTTGTGGACTAGCGGAAATGAGCAGTTCTTC
few | TRBJ2-2 | NA | TRBV6-5 | CASRADSIGELFF | TGTGCCAGCAGGGCGGATTCCATAGGGGAGCTGTTTTTT
NA | TRBJ1-3 | NA | TRBV6-1 | CASSEAAVGNTIYF | TGTGCCAGCAGTGAAGCGGCAGTTGGAAACACCATATATTTT
NA | TRBJ1-4 | NA | TRBV7-2 | CASSLAVGSPFSLFF | TGTGCCAGCAGCTTAGCGGTCGGTTCCCCCTTCTCACTGTTTTTT
NA | TRBJ2-2 | NA | TRBV28 | CASSDRRRTGELFF | TGTGCCAGCAGTGACAGGAGAAGGACCGGGGAGCTGTTTTTT
NA | TRBJ2-7 | TRBD1 | TRBV2 | CASSWGQGGLHEQYF | TGTGCCAGCAGTTGGGGACAGGGAGGCCTCCACGAGCAGTACTTC
NA | TRBJ1-3 | NA | TRBV7-3 | CASSLTGETGNTIYF | TGTGCCAGCAGCTTAACCGGTGAAACTGGAAACACCATATATTTT
NA | TRBJ2-5 | TRBD2 | TRBV27 | CASSLSAGDGTQYF | TGTGCCAGCAGTTTATCTGCGGGGGATGGGACCCAGTACTTC
NA | TRBJ2-3 | NA | TRBV11-2 | CASSLVQPFSTDTQYF | TGTGCCAGCAGCTTAGTACAGCCCTTTAGCACAGATACGCAGTATTTT
once | TRBJ1-2 | TRBD1 | TRBV19 | CASTPSRDRANYGYTF | TGTGCCAGTACCCCGTCGAGGGACAGGGCTAACTATGGCTACACCTTC
few | TRBJ2-6 | NA | TRBV5-6 | CASSPPGGVKVGGANVLTF | TGTGCCAGCAGCCCCCCCGGCGGGGTAAAAGTAGGTGGGGCCAACGTCCTGACTTTC
NA | TRBJ2-3 | TRBD2 | TRBV11-3 | CASSPRLAFTDTQYF | TGTGCCAGCAGCCCACGACTAGCGTTCACAGATACGCAGTATTTT
NA | TRBJ1-2 | NA | TRBV30 | CAWTLDSLYGYTF | TGTGCCTGGACCTTGGACAGCCTATATGGCTACACCTTC
few | TRBJ1-6 | NA | TRBV5-6 | CASNYQGTYNSPLHF | TGTGCCAGCAATTATCAGGGTACCTATAATTCACCCCTCCACTTT
NA | TRBJ1-1 | NA | TRBV7-8 | CASSRTGGRTEAFF | TGTGCCAGCAGTCGGACGGGGGGAAGGACTGAAGCTTTCTTT